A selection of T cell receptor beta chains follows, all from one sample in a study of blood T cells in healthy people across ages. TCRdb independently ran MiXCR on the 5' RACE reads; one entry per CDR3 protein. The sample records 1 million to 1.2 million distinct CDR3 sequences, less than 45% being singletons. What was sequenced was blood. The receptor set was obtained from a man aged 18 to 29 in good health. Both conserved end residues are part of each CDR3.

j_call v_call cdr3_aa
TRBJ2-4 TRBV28 CASSFIQGLIGPQAKNIQYF
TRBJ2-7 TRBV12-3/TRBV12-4 CASSFRGTSGGRSSYEQYF
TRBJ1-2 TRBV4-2 CASSQDEVTGTDYGYTF
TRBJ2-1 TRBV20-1 CSARVAGGANEQFF
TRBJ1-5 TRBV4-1 CASSQDSTGNQPQHF
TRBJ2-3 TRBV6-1 CASRNLGGIDTQYF
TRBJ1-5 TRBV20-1 CSASRVDNQPQHF
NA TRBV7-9 CASSRHKIRETQFF
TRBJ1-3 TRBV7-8 CASSLGLQVYSDTIYF
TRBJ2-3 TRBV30 CAWSRTQELTDTQYF
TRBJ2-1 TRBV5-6 CASSLVATDNEQFF
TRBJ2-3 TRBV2 CASSGRQGTTIRTDTQYF
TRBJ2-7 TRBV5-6 CASSPPDTLYEQYF
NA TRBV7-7 CASSNRLAGPETQYF
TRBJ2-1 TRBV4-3 CASSQVSGSYNEQFF
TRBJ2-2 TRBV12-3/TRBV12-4 CASSLEPGNTGELFF
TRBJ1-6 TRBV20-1 CRGRGQGNSPLHF
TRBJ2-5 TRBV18 CASSLDSQETQYF
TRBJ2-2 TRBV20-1 CSARTGLRGTGELFF
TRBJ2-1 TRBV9 CASSYSGTGGVTQFF
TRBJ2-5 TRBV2 CASSESRGQETQYF
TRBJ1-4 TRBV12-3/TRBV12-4 CASSFNQGANEKLFF
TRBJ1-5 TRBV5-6 CASSLLLAGGRGYSNQPQHF
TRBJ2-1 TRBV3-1 CASSGTSGGDGQFF
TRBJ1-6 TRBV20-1 CSARDQKGWNSPLHF
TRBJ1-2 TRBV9 CASSVDLGAYGYTF
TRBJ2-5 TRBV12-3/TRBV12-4 CASSSRVNEQYF
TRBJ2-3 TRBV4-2 CASSPASGSLPGDTQYF
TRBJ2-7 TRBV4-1 CAISGYEQYF
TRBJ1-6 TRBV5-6 CASNRDRYNSPLHF
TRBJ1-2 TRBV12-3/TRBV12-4 CASKSPGTMYGYTF
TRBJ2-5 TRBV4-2 CASSQDNSGGSETQYF
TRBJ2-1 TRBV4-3 CASSQERAGVSYNEQFF
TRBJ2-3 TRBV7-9 CASSQGTGVDTQYF
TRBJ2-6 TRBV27 CASSFSTAKVLAF
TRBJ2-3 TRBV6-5 CASSSWAERDTQYF
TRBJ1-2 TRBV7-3 CASSYGQGALGYTF
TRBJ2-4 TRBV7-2 CASSLVRGSRGKNIQYF
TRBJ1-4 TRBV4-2 CASSQDSPGSATNEKLFF
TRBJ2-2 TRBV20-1 CSARSLGTGELFF
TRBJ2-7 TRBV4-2 CASSQSGQGYYEQYF
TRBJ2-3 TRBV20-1 CSARDLLGAASRDTQYF
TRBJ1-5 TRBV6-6 CASSYRGGLQPQHF
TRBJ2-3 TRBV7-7 CASSSGRGQGTQYF
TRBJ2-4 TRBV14 CASRLGEGNIQYF
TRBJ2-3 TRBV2 CASSEGLAGADTQYF
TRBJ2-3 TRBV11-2 CASSRSGLAVSSTDTQYF
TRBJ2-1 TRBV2 CASSDWGGQVQTYNEQFF
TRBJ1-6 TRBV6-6 CASSYDRDLNSPLHF
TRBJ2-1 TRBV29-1 CSGLSRDNEQFF
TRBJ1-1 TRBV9 CASSAGTGLNTEAFF
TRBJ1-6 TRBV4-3 CASRITTDSYNSPLHF
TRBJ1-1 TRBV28 CASSLYCEAFF